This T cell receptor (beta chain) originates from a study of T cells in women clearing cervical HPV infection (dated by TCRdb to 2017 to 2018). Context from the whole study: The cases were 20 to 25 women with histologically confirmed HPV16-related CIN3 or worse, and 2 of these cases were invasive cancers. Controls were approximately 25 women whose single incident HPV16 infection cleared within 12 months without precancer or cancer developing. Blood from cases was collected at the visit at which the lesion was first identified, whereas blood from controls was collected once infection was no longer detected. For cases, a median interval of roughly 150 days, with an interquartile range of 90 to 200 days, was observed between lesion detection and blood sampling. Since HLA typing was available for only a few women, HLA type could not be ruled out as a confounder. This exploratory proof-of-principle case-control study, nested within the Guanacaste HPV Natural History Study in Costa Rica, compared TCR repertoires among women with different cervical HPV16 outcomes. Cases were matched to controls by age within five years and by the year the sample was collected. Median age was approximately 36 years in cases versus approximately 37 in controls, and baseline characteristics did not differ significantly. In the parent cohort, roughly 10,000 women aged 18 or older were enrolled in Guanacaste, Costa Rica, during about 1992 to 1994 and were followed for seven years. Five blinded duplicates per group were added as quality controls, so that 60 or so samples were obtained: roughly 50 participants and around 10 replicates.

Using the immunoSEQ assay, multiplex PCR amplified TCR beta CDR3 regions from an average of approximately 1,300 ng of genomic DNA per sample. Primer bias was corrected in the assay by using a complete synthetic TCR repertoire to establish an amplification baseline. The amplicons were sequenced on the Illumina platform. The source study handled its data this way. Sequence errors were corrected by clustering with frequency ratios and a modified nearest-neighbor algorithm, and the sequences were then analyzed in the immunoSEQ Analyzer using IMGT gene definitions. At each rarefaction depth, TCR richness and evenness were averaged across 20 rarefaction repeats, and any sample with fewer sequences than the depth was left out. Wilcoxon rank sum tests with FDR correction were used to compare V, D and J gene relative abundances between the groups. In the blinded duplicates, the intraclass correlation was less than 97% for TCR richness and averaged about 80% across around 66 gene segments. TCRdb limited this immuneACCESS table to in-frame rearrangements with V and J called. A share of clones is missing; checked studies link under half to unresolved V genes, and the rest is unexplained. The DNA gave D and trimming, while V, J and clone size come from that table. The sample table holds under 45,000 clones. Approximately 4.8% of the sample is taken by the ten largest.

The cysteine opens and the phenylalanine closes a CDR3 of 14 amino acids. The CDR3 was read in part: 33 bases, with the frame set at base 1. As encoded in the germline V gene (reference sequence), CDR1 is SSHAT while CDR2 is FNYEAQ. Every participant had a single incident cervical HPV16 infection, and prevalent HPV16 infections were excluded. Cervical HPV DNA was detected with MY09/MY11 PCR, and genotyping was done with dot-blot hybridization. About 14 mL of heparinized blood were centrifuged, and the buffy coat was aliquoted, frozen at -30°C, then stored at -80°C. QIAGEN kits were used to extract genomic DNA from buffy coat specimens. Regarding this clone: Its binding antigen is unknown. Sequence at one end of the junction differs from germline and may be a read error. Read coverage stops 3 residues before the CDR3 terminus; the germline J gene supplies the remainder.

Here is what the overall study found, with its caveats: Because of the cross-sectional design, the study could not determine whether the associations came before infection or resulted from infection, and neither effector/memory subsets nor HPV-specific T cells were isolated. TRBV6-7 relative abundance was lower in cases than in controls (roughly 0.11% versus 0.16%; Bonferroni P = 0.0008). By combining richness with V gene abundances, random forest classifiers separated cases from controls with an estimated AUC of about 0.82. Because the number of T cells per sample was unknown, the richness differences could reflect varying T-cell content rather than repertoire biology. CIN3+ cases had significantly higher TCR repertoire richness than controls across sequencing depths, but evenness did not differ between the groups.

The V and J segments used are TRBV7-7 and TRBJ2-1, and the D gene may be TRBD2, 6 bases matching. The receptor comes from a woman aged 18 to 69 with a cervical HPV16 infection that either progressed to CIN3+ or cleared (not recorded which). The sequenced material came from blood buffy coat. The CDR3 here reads CASSSGTGDNEQFF. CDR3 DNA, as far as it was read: TGTGCTAGCAGCTCCGGGACTGGAGACAATGAG.